Below, 30 T cell receptor beta chains from the same sample are listed, as sequenced in a study of OX40 agonist ivuxolimab in advanced cancers. TCRdb's copy holds only in-frame clones and misses some; the assay was immunoSEQ multiplex PCR. The sample carries under 95,000 clones, 87% recorded once. The material was CD4+ or CD8+ T cells sorted from blood, obtained in a trial of the OX40 agonist ivuxolimab. The receptors shown here come from an adult with an advanced solid tumor such as melanoma, head and neck, liver or kidney cancer.

The rearrangement links TRBV7-2 to TRBJ2-7, with no clear D. The CDR3 extends over 15 amino acids. Trimming removed 2 bases at V and 3 bases at J, with 14 bases between. Germline CDR1 SGHTA, CDR2 FQGNSA. CDR3 amino acids: CASSLTDLLIYEQYF. The CDR3, as DNA: TGTGCCAGCAGCTTAACGGATCTACTAATCTACGAGCAGTACTTC.

This rearrangement joins TRBV28 to TRBJ1-2; 7 positions match TRBD1. Trimming removed 6 bases from V and 6 bases from J; junction bases left unmatched: 16. The CDR3 is 16 residues long. CDR1 MDHEN and CDR2 SYDVKM come from the germline V gene. The CDR3 sequence: CASSPPPGGLYDGYTF. In nucleotides, the CDR3 is TGTGCCAGCAGCCCGCCCCCAGGGGGGCTTTACGATGGCTACACCTTC.

J is TRBJ1-4 and V is TRBV18; D is perhaps TRBD1 (5 bases). The CDR3 length is 14 residues. Germline assignment: CDR1 KGHSH and CDR2 LQKENI. V was pared by 1 base and J by 7 bases, with 10 bases between. CDR3 nucleotide sequence: TGTGCCAGCTCACCACGGCAGGGAGGTGAAAAACTGTTTTTT. It is translated as CASSPRQGGEKLFF.

This chain uses TRBV6-6 with TRBJ2-7; the D is unclear. Between the trimmed V and J ends, which lost 5 bases and 3 bases, there was a span of 5 bases. From germline, CDR1 is MNHNY and CDR2 SVGAGI (reference sequence). This CDR3 has 11 residues. The CDR3 sequence: CASSPRYEQYF. DNA of the CDR3: TGTGCCAGCAGTCCTCGCTACGAGCAGTACTTC.

The gene calls are TRBV7-2 and TRBJ2-5; D is possibly TRBD1 (5 bases). The germline V and J ends were trimmed by 3 bases and 4 bases, with 12 bases remaining between them. Germline CDR1 is SGHTA and CDR2 is FQGNSA. The CDR3 spans 14 residues. The CDR3 loop is CASSFQGGRETQYF. CDR3 sequence (DNA): TGTGCCAGCAGCTTTCAGGGTGGGCGAGAGACCCAGTACTTC.

The chain joins TRBV10-3 to TRBJ1-2, with a tentative D call TRBD1 (5 bases). V was trimmed by 6 bases and J by 5 bases, leaving 13 bases between them. Germline V gene lookup returns CDR1 ENHRY and CDR2 SYGVKD. The CDR3 is made up of 13 amino acids. CDR3 protein: CAIRGDRGYGYTF. The DNA of the CDR3 is TGTGCCATCAGGGGGGATCGGGGATATGGCTACACCTTC.

The V gene is TRBV6-5, the J gene TRBJ2-3; 8 positions match TRBD1. CDR3 length: 14 residues. Trimming cost V 7 bases and J 5 bases; bases outside gene matches: 8. Germline CDR1 is MNHEY and CDR2 is SVGAGI. The CDR3 protein is CASTDRGTGDTQYF. The CDR3 DNA follows: TGTGCCAGCACCGACAGGGGAACGGGAGATACGCAGTATTTT.

The rearrangement links TRBV6-5 to TRBJ1-5, with D perhaps matching TRBD1 (6 bases). V was shortened by 2 bases and J by 2 bases, with 10 bases between the two germline ends. Germline CDR1 MNHEY, CDR2 SVGAGI. The CDR3 loop spans 15 amino acids. This CDR3 is CASSYGGQGNQPQHF. The CDR3 DNA is TGTGCCAGCAGTTACGGGGGGCAGGGCAATCAGCCCCAGCATTTT.

The J gene is TRBJ1-3, the V gene TRBV27, with D possibly matching TRBD1 (6 bases). From germline, CDR1 is MNHEY and CDR2 SMNVEV (reference sequence). The CDR3 loop spans 17 amino acids. V lost 5 bases to trimming and J lost 3 bases, with 20 bases between them. CDR3 sequence reads: CASSPYSTGRYGNTIYF. CDR3 nucleotide sequence: TGTGCCAGCAGTCCCTATTCGACAGGAAGGTATGGAAACACCATATATTTT.

V is TRBV14 and J is TRBJ1-2, with D hard to call. There are 13 residues in the CDR3. Trimming left V 1 base short and J 3 bases short, with 6 bases between. Germline CDR1 reads SGHDN; CDR2 reads FVKESK. The CDR3 DNA is TGTGCCAGCAGCCAAGGACTGGACTATGGCTACACCTTC. The encoded protein is CASSQGLDYGYTF.

V is TRBV6-1 and J is TRBJ2-1; D unresolved. Germline V gene lookup returns CDR1 MNHNS and CDR2 SASEGT. Trimming removed 5 bases from V and 13 bases from J, with 12 bases in between. The length of the CDR3 is 11 residues. The CDR3 spells CASSLLEFQFF. As DNA, the CDR3 is TGTGCCAGCAGTCTTCTAGAGTTCCAGTTCTTC.

This clone was picked up a small number of times. The genes are TRBV19 and TRBJ2-1, with D unresolved. Trimming removed 0 bases from V and 0 bases from J, with 6 bases in between. There are 15 residues in the CDR3. In germline, CDR1 is LNHDA, CDR2 SQIVND (reference sequence). The CDR3 spells CASSIDKSSYNEQFF. In DNA form, the CDR3 reads TGTGCCAGTAGTATAGACAAGAGCTCCTACAATGAGCAGTTCTTC. The whole variable domain, filled in from reference TRBV19 and TRBJ2-1, reads DGGITQSPKYLFRKEGQNVTLSCEQNLNHDAMYWYRQDPGQGLRLIYYSQIVNDFQKGDIAEGYSVSREKKESFPLTVTSAQKNPTAFYLCASSIDKSSYNEQFFGPGTRLTVL.

The V gene is TRBV9, the J gene TRBJ1-2; D uncertain. V was trimmed by 4 bases and J by 2 bases, leaving 12 bases between them. The CDR3 sequence is 14 residues long. CDR1 is SGDLS and CDR2 is YYNGEE in the germline V gene. CDR3 sequence (DNA): TGTGCCAGCAGCTCAGAAGCGGGGAACTATGGCTACACCTTC. Its translation: CASSSEAGNYGYTF.

The chain joins TRBV21-1 to TRBJ1-5. TRBV21-1 is shown as a pseudogene. The CDR3 has 14 residues. CDR3: CASSTSRDPQPQHF. In DNA, the CDR3 is TGTGCCAGCAGCACCTCAAGGGACCCTCAGCCCCAGCATTTT.

Concerning this clone: At the DNA level, this CDR3 is encoded by other sequences in the same sample as well. The chain is built from TRBV2 and TRBJ1-1; 10 bases are shared with TRBD1. Germline V gives CDR1 SNHLY, CDR2 FYNNEI. The CDR3 is 15 amino acids. Trimming cost V 4 bases and J 0 bases; bases outside gene matches: 2. In DNA form, the CDR3 reads TGTGCCAGCAGTGGACAGGGGGCCATGAACACTGAAGCTTTCTTT. It yields the protein CASSGQGAMNTEAFF. Combining the CDR3 with reference TRBV2 and TRBJ1-1 gives the whole variable domain EPEVTQTPSHQVTQMGQEVILRCVPISNHLYFYWYRQILGQKVEFLVSFYNNEISEKSEIFDDQFSVERPDGSNFTLKIRSTKLEDSAMYFCASSGQGAMNTEAFFGQGTRLTVV.

This clone was counted only a few times. The same CDR3 also results from other DNA sequences found in this sample. The gene calls are TRBV10-3 and TRBJ2-7, with unresolved D. CDR1 and CDR2 from the germline V gene are ENHRY and SYGVKD. Trimming stripped 2 bases from V and 2 bases from J, with 1 base between. This CDR3 is built from 11 residues. CDR3 bases: TGTGCCATCAGTGAGGCCTACGAGCAGTACTTC. This sequence encodes CAISEAYEQYF.

This chain's CDR3 is CASSPRSPEQYF. The DNA of the CDR3 is TGTGCCAGCTCACCACGAAGTCCCGAGCAGTACTTC. V usage is TRBV18 and J usage is TRBJ2-7, with D unclear. Germline assignment: CDR1 KGHSH and CDR2 LQKENI. V was clipped by 1 base and J by 6 bases, with 7 bases between them. CDR3 size: 12 residues.

The chain couples TRBV5-1 to TRBJ1-1; 7 nucleotides line up with TRBD1. Germline V CDR1 and CDR2: SGHRS, YFSETQ. Trimming removed 4 bases from V and 4 bases from J; junction bases left unmatched: 13. The CDR3 contains 16 residues. DNA of the CDR3: TGCGCCAGCAGCCCCCTTGATGAGGGGGCGAGCACTGAAGCTTTCTTT. Its protein product is CASSPLDEGASTEAFF.

In the case of this clone: Distinct nucleotide sequences in the sample also encode this CDR3. The genes are TRBV30 and TRBJ2-3, with TRBD1 identical over 7 bases. V trimming: 0 bases; J trimming: 3 bases; junction bases outside the gene matches: 3. The CDR3 spans 14 residues. CDR1 GTSNPN and CDR2 SVGIG come from the germline V gene (reference sequence). The CDR3 is CAWSVRQGTDTQYF. The CDR3 DNA reads as TGTGCCTGGAGTGTAAGACAGGGTACAGATACGCAGTATTTT.

V gene TRBV11-2 combines with J gene TRBJ2-7, with 10 bases identical to TRBD1. This CDR3 comprises 14 residues. Per germline, CDR1 SGHAT and CDR2 FQNNGV. V shed 1 base and J 6 bases; nucleotides not matched to a gene: 3. The CDR3 DNA follows: TGTGCCAGCAGCTTAGTGGGACAGGGGATCGAGCAGTACTTC. The encoded protein is CASSLVGQGIEQYF. The full variable domain, with the rest looked up from reference TRBV11-2 and TRBJ2-7, is EAGVAQSPRYKIIEKRQSVAFWCNPISGHATLYWYQQILGQGPKLLIQFQNNGVVDDSQLPKDRFSAERLKGVDSTLKIQPAKLEDSAVYLCASSLVGQGIEQYFGPGTRLTVT.

This clone has just one count. The chain has TRBV28 and TRBJ1-1; D call uncertain. CDR1 is MDHEN, CDR2 SYDVKM, per germline. This CDR3 region has 14 residues. Trimming shortened V by 6 bases and J by 2 bases, and 13 bases separated the two germline ends. The CDR3, as DNA: TGTGCCAGCAGGGTCAGGACGGTCAACACTGAAGCTTTCTTT. Encoded protein: CASRVRTVNTEAFF.

The chain carries TRBV9 and TRBJ1-4, with D uncertain. Trimming took 0 bases from V and 7 from J, leaving 7 bases between them. CDR3 length equals 13 residues. Germline CDR1 is SGDLS and CDR2 is YYNGEE. As DNA, the CDR3 is TGTGCCAGCAGCGTAGCGGCATCTGAAAAACTGTTTTTT. Its protein is CASSVAASEKLFF.

This clone was counted a few times. J is TRBJ1-2 and V is TRBV28, with D possibly being TRBD1 (6 bases). Between the trimmed V and J ends, which lost 6 bases and 2 bases, there was a span of 10 bases. Per germline, CDR1 MDHEN and CDR2 SYDVKM. The length of the CDR3 is 13 residues. The CDR3 loop is CASSKGQNYGYTF. CDR3 DNA: TGTGCCAGCAGCAAGGGACAAAACTATGGCTACACCTTC.

The chain joins TRBV5-1 to TRBJ2-2; 9 nucleotides match TRBD2. J gave up 7 bases and V 4 bases, and 5 bases lay outside the gene matches. The CDR3 sequence is 14 residues long. Germline-derived CDR1 and CDR2 are SGHRS and YFSETQ. The CDR3 DNA reads TGCGCCAGCAGCCCGTCGACTAGCGGCGGGGAGCTGTTTTTT. Translating it yields CASSPSTSGGELFF.

V gene TRBV5-5 combines with J gene TRBJ1-2; D unclear. Germline CDR1 is SGHKS and CDR2 is YYEKEE (reference sequence). This CDR3 comprises 13 residues. The germline V and J ends were trimmed by 1 base and 7 bases, with 11 bases remaining between them. CDR3 nucleotide sequence: TGTGCCAGCAGCTTGTTGGGTGGTGTTGGCTACACCTTC. It translates to CASSLLGGVGYTF.

By frequency in the sample, this clone is medium-sized. The chain links TRBV6-4 to TRBJ2-3; perhaps TRBD2 as D (5 bases). The length of the CDR3 is 13 residues. The V gene lost 5 bases and the J gene lost 8 bases, with 14 bases spanning the gap. Germline CDR1 reads MRHNA; CDR2 reads SNTAGT. CDR3 amino acids: CASSSDIRGTQYF. DNA of the CDR3: TGTGCCAGCAGTTCCGACATCCGGGGTACGCAGTATTTT.

This clone was detected a few times. The chain is built from TRBV6-5 and TRBJ1-1; the D is unclear. Germline V gene data show CDR1 as MNHEY and CDR2 as SVGAGI. The V end was cut by 5 bases, the J end by 9 bases, with 10 bases between. CDR3 length: 11 amino acids. The CDR3 sequence is CASSENQKAFF. CDR3 in DNA: TGTGCCAGCAGTGAAAATCAGAAAGCTTTCTTT.

The V gene is TRBV10-3, the J gene TRBJ2-7; TRBD1 aligns across 9 bases. The junction had 4 bases not matched to a gene; V was cut back by 5 bases and J by 2 bases. CDR1 is ENHRY, CDR2 SYGVKD, per germline. The length of the CDR3 is 14 residues. This chain's CDR3 is CAISNGDRAYEQYF. In DNA, the CDR3 is TGTGCCATCAGTAACGGGGACAGGGCCTACGAGCAGTACTTC.

The rearrangement joins TRBV7-9 to TRBJ2-5; D may correspond to TRBD1 or TRBD2 (5 bases each). Germline V lookup: CDR1 SEHNR, CDR2 FQNEAQ (reference sequence). V was trimmed by 1 base and J by 5 bases, leaving 17 bases between them. The CDR3 extends over 16 amino acids. The CDR3 DNA follows: TGTGCCAGCAGCTTAGGGGCGGTACAGGAGGCCGAGACCCAGTACTTC. It specifies CASSLGAVQEAETQYF. The complete variable domain, with remaining parts taken from reference TRBV7-9 and TRBJ2-5, reads DTGVSQNPRHKITKRGQNVTFRCDPISEHNRLYWYRQTLGQGPEFLTYFQNEAQLEKSRLLSDRFSAERPKGSFSTLEIQRTEQGDSAMYLCASSLGAVQEAETQYFGPGTRLLVL.

This sequence joins TRBV7-2 and TRBJ2-1; 8 bases fit TRBD1. Trimming took 3 bases from V and 4 from J; bases not matched to a gene: 5. This CDR3 is built from 15 residues. Germline V lookup: CDR1 SGHTA, CDR2 FQGNSA. The CDR3 spells CASSFDRGEYNEQFF. CDR3 nucleotide sequence: TGTGCCAGCAGCTTCGACAGGGGCGAATACAATGAGCAGTTCTTC. Filled out from reference TRBV7-2 and TRBJ2-1, the complete variable domain reads GAGVSQSPSNKVTEKGKDVELRCDPISGHTALYWYRQSLGQGLEFLIYFQGNSAPDKSGLPSDRFSAERTGGSVSTLTIQRTQQEDSAVYLCASSFDRGEYNEQFFGPGTRLTVL.